The following is a T cell receptor (beta chain) sequence with its context. Its antigen is not identified. The CDR3 covers 15 residues. V lost 11 bases to trimming and J lost 4 bases; unmatched junction nucleotides: 15. In germline, CDR1 is MNHNS, CDR2 SASEGT. This entry is derived from a study of cytomegalovirus exposure and HLA in healthy donors. In the PCR, 60 Vbeta and 13 Jbeta primers were used. Measured with immunoSEQ multiplex PCR; TCRdb has only the in-frame clones, and not every one. The table lists under 150,000 clones, nearly 85% of them singletons. Findings of the study overall: In a later analysis, donors in an Asian-associated ancestry cluster reportedly had fewer N-insertions in productive TCRs than the cohort mean. Later work found most CMV-associated TCR beta chains apparently HLA-restricted. Cytomegalovirus status was reportedly diagnosed by the classifier with high specificity and sensitivity. Most sequenced TCRs were rare (though some public TCRs occurred in many donors).

The clonotype originates from a boy between 5 and 17 years old in good health and CMV-seronegative. Sequencing was done on a sample of PBMCs. The chain combines TRBV6-1 with TRBJ1-2; 8 nucleotides line up with TRBD1. Here the CDR3 reads CAARRTGIRSYGYTF. CDR3 coding DNA: TGTGCCGCAAGGAGGACAGGGATTAGAAGCTATGGCTACACCTTC.